This T cell receptor (beta chain) was identified during a study of blood T cells in healthy people across ages. General study points: Naive T cell percentage showed a strong correlation with the diversity of TCR beta.

A word on this clonotype: The antigen is unknown.

A second PCR, run for about 7 to 11 cycles, used a sample-barcoded 5' primer plus a J-beta primer mix. TCRdb recomputed calls from the 5' RACE reads with MiXCR, one row per CDR3 protein. The repertoire holds about 1.5 million distinct CDR3 sequences, with roughly two fifths as singletons. The CDR3 sequence is 14 residues long. CDR1 and CDR2 from the germline V gene are SGHTA and FQGTGA. V was shortened by 6 bases and J by 8 bases, with 17 bases between the two germline ends. Sample: blood. The V call is TRBV7-3, the J call TRBJ2-1; D may match TRBD1 or TRBD2 (5 bases each). This clonotype originated in a woman between 18 and 29 years old in good health. CDR3 DNA sequence: TGTGCCAGCAGGTCCGGGACCTCGGCAGATGAGCAGTTCTTC. Amino acids: CASRSGTSADEQFF.